The 3 T cell receptor beta chains below were found in one sample sequenced in a study of identical twins. TCRdb reanalysed the 5' RACE reads using MiXCR and keeps one entry per CDR3 protein. The sample has about 520,000 distinct CDR3 sequences, around 20% seen once. These data are also associated with another study on T cells expressing NK-cell markers.

What was sequenced was CD4+ T cells sorted from blood. The receptors come from a woman aged 18-29 years in good health.

This clonotype was seen a few times. The gene calls are TRBV20-1 and TRBJ2-5; possibly TRBD2 for D (6 bases). The CDR3 length is 12 residues. Per germline, CDR1 DFQATT and CDR2 SNEGSKA (reference sequence). V was cut by 5 bases and J by 3 bases, with 10 bases left in between. The CDR3 is CSAPGGEETQYF. In DNA form, the CDR3 reads TGCAGTGCTCCCGGAGGGGAAGAGACCCAGTACTTC.

V gene TRBV18 combines with J gene TRBJ2-7; no firm D call. V was pared by 2 bases and J by 2 bases, with 7 bases between. CDR1 and CDR2 (germline): KGHSH, LQKENI. The CDR3 has 13 amino acids. This CDR3 reads CASSPYPPYEQYF. Written as DNA, the CDR3 is TGTGCCAGCTCACCATACCCTCCCTACGAGCAGTACTTC.

This clonotype has just a few counts. The V gene is TRBV10-3, the J gene TRBJ1-2, with D uncertain. Looked up from germline, CDR1 is ENHRY and CDR2 is SYGVKD. This CDR3 region has 12 residues. V was clipped by 10 bases and J by 2 bases, with 11 bases between them. CDR3 DNA: TGTGCCACCCGTCCCAACAACTATGGCTACACCTTC. Translating it yields CATRPNNYGYTF.